One sample yielded the 28 T cell receptor beta chains listed below, sequenced in a study of T cells in women clearing cervical HPV infection. Generated by immunoSEQ multiplex PCR, the TCRdb table keeps only in-frame clones and is missing some. Listed are under 40,000 clones; more than 6% falls within the top ten. The sample was blood buffy coat. These receptors all come from a woman aged 18 to 75 with a cervical HPV16 infection that either progressed to CIN3+ or cleared (not recorded which).

With respect to this clone: The read is 3 residues too short to cover the CDR3 end, so that end is filled in from the germline J gene. V is TRBV18 and J is TRBJ2-3, with a possible D match to TRBD1 (6 bases). CDR1 and CDR2 from the germline V gene are KGHSH and LQKENI. The CDR3 extends over 16 amino acids. The part of the CDR3 DNA that was read is TGTGCCAGCTCACCACCGGGGGCGGGTGGCAATCAGCCG. It specifies CASSPPGAGGNQP. The entire CDR3 protein is CASSPPGAGGNQPQYF.

On this clone itself: The read ends 3 residues before the CDR3 terminus; that terminus is restored from the germline J gene. The V and J genes are TRBV20-1 and TRBJ2-5; a possible D gene is TRBD2 (6 bases). Germline V gives CDR1 DFQATT, CDR2 SNEGSKA (reference sequence). Trimming removed 6 bases from V and 0 bases from J, with 11 bases in between. The CDR3 consists of 13 residues. The CDR3 DNA, read in part, is TGCAGTGCAATACGGGGGAACCAAGAGACC. Translated, it gives CSAIRGNQET. The complete CDR3 sequence is CSAIRGNQETQYF.

About this clone: The read ends 3 residues early relative to the CDR3; the germline J gene fills the gap. The rearrangement uses TRBV2 and TRBJ1-4; possibly TRBD1 for D (5 bases). This CDR3 is 14 amino acids long. Germline lookup yields CDR1 SNHLY and CDR2 FYNNEI. This CDR3 is CASTLGRMSSPLFF. The covered CDR3 bases are TGTGCCAGCACCCTGGGGCGGATGAGTTCACCA.

Concerning this clone: The read gets to within 3 residues of the CDR3 end, and the germline J gene fills in the rest. V is TRBV19 and J is TRBJ1-5; perhaps TRBD1 as D (5 bases). Trimming removed 5 bases from V and 4 bases from J, with 21 bases in between. This CDR3 is built from 17 residues. The germline gives CDR1 LNHDA, CDR2 SQIVND (reference sequence). The part of the CDR3 DNA that was read is TGTGCCAGTAGTGGGGCGGGGGTCATCAGCGTTAATCAGCCC. Translating it yields CASSGAGVISVNQP. The full CDR3 protein is CASSGAGVISVNQPQHF.

For this clone: The DNA ends 3 residues before the CDR3 does, and the rest of the CDR3 is filled in from the germline J gene. The rearrangement uses TRBV28 and TRBJ2-1; the match to TRBD2 covers 7 bases. CDR1 is MDHEN and CDR2 is SYDVKM in the germline V gene. The V segment lost 6 bases and the J segment 6 bases; nucleotides outside the gene matches: 11. This CDR3 region has 15 residues. This CDR3 reads CASRPSGILINEQFF. The covered CDR3 bases are TGTGCCAGCAGACCCAGCGGGATCCTTATCAATGAG.

With respect to this clone: The read ends 3 residues before the CDR3 terminus; that terminus is restored from the germline J gene. The chain employs TRBV2 and TRBJ2-1; a weak D match, TRBD2 (6 bases). Germline CDR1 and CDR2: SNHLY and FYNNEI. V was shortened by 5 bases and J by 7 bases, with 15 bases between the two germline ends. This CDR3 spans 14 amino acids. The CDR3 here is CASSRDFVRNEQFF. CDR3 DNA (partial): TGTGCCAGCAGTCGGGACTTCGTACGGAATGAG.

About this clone itself: The read falls 3 residues short of the CDR3 end, and the missing part is taken from the germline J gene. This sequence joins TRBV28 and TRBJ2-3, with 12 positions matching TRBD1. This CDR3 spans 15 amino acids. Germline V gene data show CDR1 as MDHEN and CDR2 as SYDVKM. Losses at the gene ends were 5 bases for V and 6 bases for J; bases not matched to a gene: 6. CDR3: CASSQGQGAYDTQYF. CDR3 bases read: TGTGCCAGCAGTCAGGGACAGGGGGCATACGATACG.

Points on this clone: The read falls 3 residues short of the CDR3 end, and the missing part is taken from the germline J gene. The chain uses TRBV30 and TRBJ2-7; 8 nucleotides line up with TRBD1. This CDR3 region has 12 residues. CDR1 is GTSNPN, CDR2 SVGIG, per germline (reference sequence). Trimming removed 4 bases from V and 5 bases from J; junction bases left unmatched: 4. The CDR3 loop is CAWNLDRDEQYF. CDR3 DNA, as far as it was read: TGTGCCTGGAACCTGGACAGGGACGAG. Full variable domain (remainder filled in from reference TRBV30 and TRBJ2-7): SQTIHQWPATLVQPVGSPLSLECTVEGTSNPNLYWYRQAAGRGLQLLFYSVGIGQISSEVPQNLSASRPQDRQFILSSKKLLLSDSGFYLCAWNLDRDEQYFGPGTRLTVT.

Remarks on this clone: The CDR3 extends 3 residues past the end of the read, so its final part is completed from the germline J gene. The chain has TRBV7-2 and TRBJ2-1; 7 nucleotides line up with TRBD2. The germline V gene has CDR1 SGHTA and CDR2 FQGNSA. The CDR3 loop spans 14 amino acids. With 1 base clipped from V and 9 bases from J, the junction kept 6 bases outside the gene matches. The covered CDR3 bases are TGTGCCAGCAGCTTAGTTTCACTAGCGTCTGAG. Translation gives CASSLVSLASE. The whole CDR3 sequence reads CASSLVSLASEQFF.

Of note for this clone: The read halts 3 residues ahead of the CDR3 end, with the missing end drawn from the germline J gene. The J gene is TRBJ2-1, the V gene TRBV2, with TRBD2 matching over 9 bases. Losses at the gene ends were 4 bases for V and 3 bases for J; bases not matched to a gene: 7. Germline values: CDR1 SNHLY, CDR2 FYNNEI. The CDR3 is made up of 16 amino acids. The CDR3 is CASSVSRGGLYNEQFF. The sequenced part of the CDR3 DNA is TGTGCCAGCAGTGTCTCGCGGGGGGGCCTCTACAATGAG.

On this clone: The missing CDR3 end, 3 residues past where the read stops, is filled in from the germline J gene. The chain combines TRBV5-1 with TRBJ1-1; 7 bases line up with TRBD1. Germline lookup yields CDR1 SGHRS and CDR2 YFSETQ. The CDR3 contains 16 residues. V was pared by 4 bases and J by 0 bases, with 9 bases of the junction left unmatched. The DNA read from the CDR3 is TGCGCCAGCAGCCTAGTGGGACAGATAATGAACACTGAA. Amino acids: CASSLVGQIMNTE. The whole CDR3 region reads CASSLVGQIMNTEAFF.

CDR3 protein: CASSSYNDYTF. Partial CDR3 DNA: TGTGCCAGCAGCTCATACAATGAC. The genes are TRBV7-9 and TRBJ1-2; no reliable D call. With the read ending 3 residues before the CDR3 end, the germline J gene is used to fill in that end. CDR1 and CDR2 (germline): SEHNR, FQNEAQ (reference sequence). The CDR3 is 11 residues long.

Comments on this clone: Sequencing ends 3 residues short of the CDR3 end; the germline J gene provides the rest. The rearrangement links TRBV20-1 to TRBJ2-1, with 9 positions matching TRBD2. With 1 base clipped from V and 7 bases from J, the junction kept 8 bases outside the gene matches. Germline V gene lookup returns CDR1 DFQATT and CDR2 SNEGSKA (reference sequence). The CDR3 is 15 amino acids. The covered CDR3 bases are TGCAGTGCTAGAGGAGTGGCGGGAGGGTTGAATGAG. Its protein product is CSARGVAGGLNE. The whole CDR3 protein reads CSARGVAGGLNEQFF.

For this clone: The CDR3 end falls 3 residues outside the read, so it is completed with the germline J gene. The chain has TRBV29-1 and TRBJ2-7, with 9 bases lining up with TRBD1. J lost 6 bases, V lost 3 bases, and 6 bases had no gene match. This CDR3 comprises 13 residues. Germline V gene lookup returns CDR1 SQVTM and CDR2 ANQGSEA. The CDR3 DNA, read in part, is TGCAGCGTTGATGGGACAGGGAATGGCGAG. Translation: CSVDGTGNGE. The full CDR3 protein reads CSVDGTGNGEQYF.

As for this clone: The read is 3 residues too short to cover the CDR3 end, so that end is filled in from the germline J gene. V gene TRBV20-1 combines with J gene TRBJ2-5; 13 bases fit TRBD2. Germline CDR1 is DFQATT and CDR2 is SNEGSKA (reference sequence). The CDR3 runs to 18 residues. With V trimmed by 1 base and J by 0 bases, 8 bases remained unmatched. The DNA read from the CDR3 is TGCAGTGCTAGAGCACTAGCGGGAGGGGAGGTTGACCAAGAGACC. It yields the protein CSARALAGGEVDQET. In full, the CDR3 reads CSARALAGGEVDQETQYF.

A word on this clone: The read terminates 3 residues before the CDR3 end, so the remaining end is supplied by the germline J gene. V gene TRBV18 combines with J gene TRBJ2-3; maybe TRBD1 (6 bases). This CDR3 has 13 amino acids. Looked up from germline, CDR1 is KGHSH and CDR2 is LQKENI. Partial CDR3 DNA: TGTGCCAGCTCCGGACAGATCAATCAGCCG. Its protein product is CASSGQINQP. The whole CDR3 region reads CASSGQINQPQYF.

Points on this clone: The CDR3 end is not reached by the read, which stops 3 residues before it; the germline J gene fills it in. The chain has TRBV19 and TRBJ1-2, with 8 bases aligning to TRBD1. The germline V gene encodes CDR1 LNHDA and CDR2 SQIVND (reference sequence). The CDR3 has 17 amino acids. CDR3 DNA (partial): TGTGCCAGTAGTAACCGACAGGGGACTACTCCAACCTACGAC. Residues: CASSNRQGTTPTYD. The complete CDR3 sequence is CASSNRQGTTPTYDYTF.

According to its frequency, this clone is medium-sized. The sequence runs out 3 residues before the end of the CDR3; the remainder is reconstructed from the germline J gene. The chain couples TRBV14 to TRBJ2-1, with 7 bases lining up with TRBD1. CDR3 length equals 16 residues. Trimming cost V 0 bases and J 6 bases; bases outside gene matches: 8. The V gene's germline CDR1 is SGHDN and CDR2 FVKESK. The CDR3 sequence: CASSQDLSNRGNEQFF. The DNA read from the CDR3 is TGTGCCAGCAGCCAAGACTTGAGCAACAGGGGCAATGAG.

As concerns this clone: The read terminates 3 residues before the CDR3 end, so the remaining end is supplied by the germline J gene. The chain employs TRBV18 and TRBJ1-1, with 10 bases identical to TRBD1. There are 17 residues in the CDR3. V gave up 1 base and J gave up 4 bases; unmatched junction bases: 9. From germline, CDR1 is KGHSH and CDR2 LQKENI. The sequenced part of the CDR3 DNA is TGTGCCAGCTCACCACAGGACAGGGGGGGAACTGGCACTGAA. Amino acid sequence: CASSPQDRGGTGTE. The full CDR3 is CASSPQDRGGTGTEAFF.

As concerns this clone: The CDR3 end is not reached by the read, which stops 3 residues before it; the germline J gene fills it in. V gene TRBV29-1 combines with J gene TRBJ2-7; 9 bases are shared with TRBD2. CDR3 size: 15 residues. The V and J ends lost 0 bases and 4 bases, in that order; junction bases with no gene match: 7. Germline loops: CDR1 SQVTM, CDR2 ANQGSEA. The covered CDR3 bases are TGCAGCGTTGAAGAGGAGGCGGGAGGGCCATACGAG. Its translation is CSVEEEAGGPYE. The full-length CDR3 reads as CSVEEEAGGPYEQYF.

The CDR3 sequence: CASSIEADSSYNEQFF. The covered CDR3 bases are TGTGCCAGTAGTATAGAGGCGGATTCGTCCTACAATGAG. The chain employs TRBV19 and TRBJ2-1; no firm D call. The read is 3 residues too short to cover the CDR3 end, so that end is filled in from the germline J gene. Germline assignment: CDR1 LNHDA and CDR2 SQIVND (reference sequence). V dropped 0 bases and J dropped 1 base, with 10 bases sitting between them. CDR3 length equals 16 residues.

Notes on this clone: The read is 3 residues too short to cover the CDR3 end, so that end is filled in from the germline J gene. The chain combines TRBV30 with TRBJ1-4; D unclear. CDR3 length: 13 amino acids. V was shortened by 0 bases and J by 4 bases, with 6 bases between the two germline ends. Germline V lookup: CDR1 GTSNPN, CDR2 SVGIG (reference sequence). The sequenced CDR3 bases are TGTGCCTGGAGTGTCAGGATTAATGAAAAA. This gives the protein CAWSVRINEK. The full CDR3 protein is CAWSVRINEKLFF.

On this clone: With the read ending 3 residues before the CDR3 end, the germline J gene is used to fill in that end. The gene calls are TRBV5-1 and TRBJ1-4; no definite D call. The CDR3 has 16 amino acids. Germline V gene sequence: CDR1 SGHRS, CDR2 YFSETQ. The CDR3 sequence is CASSFSGSSYNSPLFF. The sequenced part of the CDR3 DNA is TGCGCCAGCAGCTTTTCGGGGAGCTCCTATAATTCACCA.

This clone ranks as medium-sized (0.01 to 0.1%) in terms of frequency. With the read ending 3 residues before the CDR3 end, the germline J gene is used to fill in that end. The genes are TRBV15 and TRBJ2-5; 7 bases line up with TRBD2. Germline loops: CDR1 LNHNV, CDR2 YYDKDF (reference sequence). Germline trimming cut 5 bases from V and 5 bases from J; bases unmatched to any gene: 5. The CDR3 is 13 residues long. The CDR3 DNA, read in part, is TGTGCCACCAGCTCCATCGGGGGGGAGACC. Translated: CATSSIGGET. The complete CDR3 protein is CATSSIGGETQYF.

Of note for this clone: At one boundary the junction diverges from the germline segment, which might be a read error. The read falls 3 residues short of the CDR3 end, and the missing part is taken from the germline J gene. Other DNA variants within this sample encode the same CDR3. This chain connects TRBV7-1 to TRBJ2-1; 15 positions agree with TRBD2. TRBV7-1 is given ORF status, its function remaining uncertain. The CDR3 loop spans 20 amino acids. Partial CDR3 DNA: TGTGCTAGCAGCTCACCCCGGACTAGCGGGGGGGTGGGGGGTTACAATGAG. Translating gives CASSSPRTSGGVGGYNE. The complete CDR3 reads CASSSPRTSGGVGGYNEQFF.

Details on this clone: The CDR3 is cut off 3 residues early in the read; its end comes from the germline J gene. This chain links TRBV6-2 or TRBV6-3 with TRBJ1-4, with TRBD1 as a possible D gene (5 bases). Germline loops: CDR1 MNHEY, CDR2 SVGEGT. This CDR3 has 16 amino acids. Incomplete CDR3 DNA: TGTGCCAGCAGTTACTCGTTCTACAGGAATAATTCACCA. Translating it yields CASSYSFYRNNSP. The entire CDR3 protein is CASSYSFYRNNSPLFF.

Of note for this clone: The missing CDR3 end, 3 residues past where the read stops, is filled in from the germline J gene. This rearrangement joins TRBV13 to TRBJ1-3; maybe TRBD1 (6 bases). The CDR3 contains 16 residues. Germline values: CDR1 PRHDT, CDR2 FYEKMQ (reference sequence). V gave up 5 bases and J gave up 1 base, with 15 bases separating them. CDR3 loop: CASSPGTSGSGNTIYF. CDR3 DNA (partial): TGTGCCAGCAGCCCCGGGACATCCGGATCTGGAAACACC.

On this clone itself: The sequenced fragment ends 3 residues before the CDR3 boundary, so the rest is inferred from the germline J gene. The chain combines TRBV2 with TRBJ2-2; the D is unclear. With 6 bases removed from V and 7 bases from J, the gap between germline ends came to 9 bases. The CDR3 runs 12 residues. Germline CDR1 is SNHLY and CDR2 is FYNNEI. CDR3 bases read: TGTGCCAGCAGAAAGGGCGACGGGGAG. This codes for CASRKGDGE. The full CDR3 sequence reads CASRKGDGELFF.